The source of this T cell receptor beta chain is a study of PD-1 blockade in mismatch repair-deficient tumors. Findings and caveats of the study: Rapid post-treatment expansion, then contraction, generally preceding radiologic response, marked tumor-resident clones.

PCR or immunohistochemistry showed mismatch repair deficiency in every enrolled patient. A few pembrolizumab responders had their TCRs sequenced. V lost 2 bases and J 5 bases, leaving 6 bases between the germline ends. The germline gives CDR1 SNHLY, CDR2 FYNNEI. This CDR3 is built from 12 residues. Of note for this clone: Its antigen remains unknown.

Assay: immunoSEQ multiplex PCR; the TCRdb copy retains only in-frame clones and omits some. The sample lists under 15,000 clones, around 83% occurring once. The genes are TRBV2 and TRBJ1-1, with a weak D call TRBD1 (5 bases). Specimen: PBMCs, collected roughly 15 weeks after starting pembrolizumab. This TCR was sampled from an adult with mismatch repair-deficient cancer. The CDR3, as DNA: TGTGCCAGCAGTGAAAAGGGGACTGAAGCTTTCTTT. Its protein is CASSEKGTEAFF.